This T cell receptor beta chain was profiled in a study of T cell responses to AZD1222 COVID-19 vaccine. Study conclusions and caveats: When two AZD1222 doses had been given, Spike-specific TCR breadth and depth rose. Researchers report vaccine-associated CD4 TCRs spanning spike, with dominance at 160-218 and 743-854.

TCRdb's table, derived via immunoSEQ multiplex PCR, lists solely in-frame clones and lacks some. The sample holds about 97,000 clones, approximately 90% seen once. Trimming stripped 6 bases from V and 0 bases from J, with 14 bases between. Per germline, CDR1 PRHDT and CDR2 FYEKMQ (reference sequence). The CDR3 covers 15 residues. This clone was observed once. What it recognizes is unknown. Sample: peripheral blood, taken on day 0 of AZD1222 vaccination. The V call is TRBV13, the J call TRBJ1-1, with a tentative D call TRBD1 (6 bases). This TCR was sampled from an adult in good health. The CDR3 loop is CASRGRGGMNTEAFF. CDR3 in DNA: TGTGCCAGCAGGGGCCGGGGGGGCATGAACACTGAAGCTTTCTTT.